A single T cell receptor (beta chain) is shown here with its context. These data come from a study of blood T cell repertoires in COVID-19. Study-wide background: Collection of acute and convalescent COVID-19 samples took place in the United States, Italy and Spain. Sample material is recorded as cDNA or gDNA derived from T cells, B-cell-depleted T cells, or PBMCs.

The assay was immunoSEQ multiplex PCR, and TCRdb's table has in-frame clones only and misses some. The repertoire holds tens of thousands of clones, with approximately 83% as singletons. The V gene end was trimmed by 3 bases and the J gene end by 1 base; junction bases not matched to a gene: 12. Germline CDR1 reads SGHAT; CDR2 reads FQNNGV. The CDR3 contains 17 residues. This sequence joins TRBV11-2 and TRBJ2-7; 7 bases agree with TRBD2. The sequenced material came from peripheral blood. The receptor was derived from an elderly man with active or convalescent COVID-19. The CDR3 is CASSLGGSEPTSYEQYF. CDR3 DNA: TGTGCCAGCAGCTTGGGCGGGAGCGAACCGACTTCCTACGAGCAGTACTTC.